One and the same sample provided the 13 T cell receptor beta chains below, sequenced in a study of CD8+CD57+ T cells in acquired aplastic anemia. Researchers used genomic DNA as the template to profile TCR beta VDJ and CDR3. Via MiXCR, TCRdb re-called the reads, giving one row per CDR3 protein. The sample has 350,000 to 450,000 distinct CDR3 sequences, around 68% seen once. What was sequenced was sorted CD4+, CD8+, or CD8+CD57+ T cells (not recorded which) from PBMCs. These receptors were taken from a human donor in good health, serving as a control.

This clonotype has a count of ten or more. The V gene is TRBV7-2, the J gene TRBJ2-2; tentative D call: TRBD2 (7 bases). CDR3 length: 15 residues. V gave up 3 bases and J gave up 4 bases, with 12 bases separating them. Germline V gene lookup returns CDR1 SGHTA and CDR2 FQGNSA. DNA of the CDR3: TGTGCCAGCAGCTTGGGGGGGGCGTCCACCGGGGAGCTGTTTTTT. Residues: CASSLGGASTGELFF.

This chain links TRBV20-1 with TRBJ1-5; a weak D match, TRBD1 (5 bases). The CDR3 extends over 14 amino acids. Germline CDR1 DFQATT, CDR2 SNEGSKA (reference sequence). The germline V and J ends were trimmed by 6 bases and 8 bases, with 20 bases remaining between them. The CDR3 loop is CSARGAAESKPQHF. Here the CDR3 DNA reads TGCAGTGCCCGCGGGGCCGCCGAATCTAAGCCCCAGCATTTT.

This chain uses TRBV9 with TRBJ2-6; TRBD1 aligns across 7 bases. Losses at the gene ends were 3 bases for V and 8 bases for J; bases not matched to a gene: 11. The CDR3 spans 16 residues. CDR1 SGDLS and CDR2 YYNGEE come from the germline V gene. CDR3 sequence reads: CASSEGAGDGSNVLTF. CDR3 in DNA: TGTGCCAGCAGCGAGGGGGCCGGGGATGGCTCCAACGTCCTGACTTTC.

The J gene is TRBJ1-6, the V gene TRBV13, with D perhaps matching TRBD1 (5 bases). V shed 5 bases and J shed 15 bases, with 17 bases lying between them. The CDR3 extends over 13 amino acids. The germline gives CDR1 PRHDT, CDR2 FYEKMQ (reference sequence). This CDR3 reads CASSPGLGSHLHF. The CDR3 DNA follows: TGTGCCAGCAGCCCGGGACTGGGCTCGCACCTCCACTTT.

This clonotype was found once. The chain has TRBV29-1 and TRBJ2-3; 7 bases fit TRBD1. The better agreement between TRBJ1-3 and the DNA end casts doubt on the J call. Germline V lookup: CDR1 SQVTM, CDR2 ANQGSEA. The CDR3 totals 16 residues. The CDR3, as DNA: TGCAGCGTTGGGGACGACAAGGGGGCGACTGGAAACACCATATATTTT. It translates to CSVGDDKGATGNTIYF.

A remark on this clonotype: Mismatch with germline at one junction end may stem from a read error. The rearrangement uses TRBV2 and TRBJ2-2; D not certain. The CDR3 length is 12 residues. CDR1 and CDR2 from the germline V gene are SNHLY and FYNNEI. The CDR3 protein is CASNTDRSIPVF. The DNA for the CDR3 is TGTGCCAGCAATACCGACCGTTCTATCCCCGTTTTT.

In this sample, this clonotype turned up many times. The CDR3 sequence: CSATESSGNTIYF. CDR3 DNA: TGCAGCGCGACGGAGAGCTCTGGAAACACCATATATTTT. V usage is TRBV29-1 and J usage is TRBJ1-3; D gene ambiguous. Trimming cost V 7 bases and J 0 bases, with 10 bases left between them. CDR1 SQVTM and CDR2 ANQGSEA come from the germline V gene. The CDR3 length is 13 residues.

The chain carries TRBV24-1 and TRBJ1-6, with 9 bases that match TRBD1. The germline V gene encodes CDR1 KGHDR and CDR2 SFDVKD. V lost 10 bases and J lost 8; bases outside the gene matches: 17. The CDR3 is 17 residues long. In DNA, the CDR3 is TGTGCCACTCGCGAGGGACAGGGAGGGGGCGATGATTCACCCCTCCACTTT. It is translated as CATREGQGGGDDSPLHF.

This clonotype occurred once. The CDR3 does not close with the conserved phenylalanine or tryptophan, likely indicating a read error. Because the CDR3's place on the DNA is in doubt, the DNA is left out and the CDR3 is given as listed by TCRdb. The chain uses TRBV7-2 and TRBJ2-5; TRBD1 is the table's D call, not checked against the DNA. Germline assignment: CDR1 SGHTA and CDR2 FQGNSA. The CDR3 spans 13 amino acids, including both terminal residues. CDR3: CATSIEGEETQDH.

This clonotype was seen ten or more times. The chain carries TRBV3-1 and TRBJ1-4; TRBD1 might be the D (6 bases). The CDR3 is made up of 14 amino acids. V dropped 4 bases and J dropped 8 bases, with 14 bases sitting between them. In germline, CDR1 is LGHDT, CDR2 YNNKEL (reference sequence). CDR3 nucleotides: TGTGCCAGCAGCCGACAGGTCGCGGGCGAAAAACTGTTTTTT. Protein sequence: CASSRQVAGEKLFF.

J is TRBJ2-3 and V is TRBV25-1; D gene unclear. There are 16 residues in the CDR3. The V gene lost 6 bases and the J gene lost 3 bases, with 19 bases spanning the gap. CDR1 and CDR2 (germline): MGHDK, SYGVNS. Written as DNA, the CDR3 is TGTGCCAGCAGCCTAACGGGTGGGTTCGGTACAGATACGCAGTATTTT. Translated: CASSLTGGFGTDTQYF.

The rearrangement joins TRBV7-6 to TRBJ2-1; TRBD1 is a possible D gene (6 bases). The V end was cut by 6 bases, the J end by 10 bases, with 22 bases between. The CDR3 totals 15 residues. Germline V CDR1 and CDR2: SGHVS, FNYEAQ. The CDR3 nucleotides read TGTGCCAGCAGTCCCCCGCCGCAGGGGTACGACGAGCAGTTCTTC. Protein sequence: CASSPPPQGYDEQFF. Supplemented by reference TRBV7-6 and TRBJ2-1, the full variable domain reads GAGVSQSPRYKVTKRGQDVALRCDPISGHVSLYWYRQALGQGPEFLTYFNYEAQQDKSGLPNDRFSAERPEGSISTLTIQRTEQRDSAMYRCASSPPPQGYDEQFFGPGTRLTVL.

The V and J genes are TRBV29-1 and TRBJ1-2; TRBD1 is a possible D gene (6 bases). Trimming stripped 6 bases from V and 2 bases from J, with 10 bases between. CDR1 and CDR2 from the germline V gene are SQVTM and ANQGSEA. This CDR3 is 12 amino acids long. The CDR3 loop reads CSVQGGNYGYTF. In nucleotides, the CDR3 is TGCAGCGTCCAAGGGGGGAACTATGGCTACACCTTC.